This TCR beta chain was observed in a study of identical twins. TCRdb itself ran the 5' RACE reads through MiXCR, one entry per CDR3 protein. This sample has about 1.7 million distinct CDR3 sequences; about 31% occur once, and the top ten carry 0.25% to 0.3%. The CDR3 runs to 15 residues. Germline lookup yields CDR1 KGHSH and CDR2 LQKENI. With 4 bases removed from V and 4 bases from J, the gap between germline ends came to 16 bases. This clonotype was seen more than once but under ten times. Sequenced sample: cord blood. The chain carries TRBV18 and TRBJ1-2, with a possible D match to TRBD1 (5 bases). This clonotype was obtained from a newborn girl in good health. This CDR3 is CASSLDKLPSYGYTF. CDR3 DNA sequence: TGTGCCAGCTCACTGGACAAGCTTCCTTCCTATGGCTACACCTTC.